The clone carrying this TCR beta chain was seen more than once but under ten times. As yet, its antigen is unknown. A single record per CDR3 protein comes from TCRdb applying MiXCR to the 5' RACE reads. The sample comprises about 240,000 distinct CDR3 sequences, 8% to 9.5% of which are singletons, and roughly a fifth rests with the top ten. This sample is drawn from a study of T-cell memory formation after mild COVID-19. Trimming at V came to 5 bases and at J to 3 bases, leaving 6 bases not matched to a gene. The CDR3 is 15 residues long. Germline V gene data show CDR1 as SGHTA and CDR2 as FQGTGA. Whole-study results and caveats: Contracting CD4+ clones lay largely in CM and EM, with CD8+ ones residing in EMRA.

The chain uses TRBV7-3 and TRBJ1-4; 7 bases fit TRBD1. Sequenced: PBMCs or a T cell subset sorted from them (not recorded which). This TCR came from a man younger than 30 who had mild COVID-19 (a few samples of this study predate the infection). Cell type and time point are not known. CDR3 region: CASSPRQGPNEKLFF. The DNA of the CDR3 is TGTGCCAGCAGCCCCCGACAGGGCCCTAATGAAAAACTGTTTTTT.